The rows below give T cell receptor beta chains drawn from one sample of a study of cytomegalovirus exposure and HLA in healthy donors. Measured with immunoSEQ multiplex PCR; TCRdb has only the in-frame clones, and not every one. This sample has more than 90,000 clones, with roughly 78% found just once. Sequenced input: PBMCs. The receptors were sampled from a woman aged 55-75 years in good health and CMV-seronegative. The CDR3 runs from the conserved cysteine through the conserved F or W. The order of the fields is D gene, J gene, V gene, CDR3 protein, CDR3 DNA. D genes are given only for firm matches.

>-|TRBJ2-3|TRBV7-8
CASSLAQGAADTQYF
TGTGCCAGCAGCTTAGCGCAAGGGGCCGCAGATACGCAGTATTTT
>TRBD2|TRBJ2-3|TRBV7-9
CASSGRLAPYTDTQYF
TGTGCCAGCAGCGGACGACTAGCACCCTACACAGATACGCAGTATTTT
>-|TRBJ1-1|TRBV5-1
CASSLEAGIKAFF
TGCGCCAGCAGCTTGGAGGCAGGGATTAAAGCTTTCTTT
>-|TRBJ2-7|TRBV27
CASSLSDSYEQYF
TGTGCCAGCAGTTTGAGCGACTCCTACGAGCAGTACTTC
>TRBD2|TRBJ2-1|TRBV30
CAWSLGLAGGDEQFF
TGTGCCTGGAGTCTAGGACTAGCGGGGGGTGACGAGCAGTTCTTC
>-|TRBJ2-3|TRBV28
CASSLSYSTDTQYF
TGTGCCAGCAGTTTGTCCTATAGCACAGATACGCAGTATTTT
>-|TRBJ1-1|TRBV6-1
CASSERGDTEAFF
TGTGCCAGCAGTGAACGGGGGGACACTGAAGCTTTCTTT
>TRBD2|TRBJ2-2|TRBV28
CASSASGRGNTGELFF
TGTGCCAGCAGTGCTAGCGGGAGGGGGAACACCGGGGAGCTGTTTTTT
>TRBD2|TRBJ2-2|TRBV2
CASSAGLAGLGELFF
TGTGCCAGCAGTGCGGGACTAGCGGGTCTGGGGGAGCTGTTTTTT
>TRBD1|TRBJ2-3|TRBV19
CASSRRGTGVNTDTQYF
TGTGCCAGTAGTCGACGGGGAACAGGGGTCAACACAGATACGCAGTATTTT
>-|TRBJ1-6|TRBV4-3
CASSQDLNSPLHF
TGCGCCAGCAGCCAAGACCTTAATTCACCCCTCCACTTT